This is a list of T cell receptor beta chains from one sample in a study of T-cell reconstitution after alpha-beta-depleted transplantation in children. Each CDR3 protein is one row after TCRdb ran MiXCR on the PCR reads. The sample records about 250,000 distinct CDR3 sequences, roughly a quarter being singletons. Sequencing used PBMCs, mostly from graft donor cells, obtained 360 days after TCRalphabeta/CD19-depleted stem cell transplant. Receptor source: a female patient aged 2-9 years who had a stem cell transplant for congenital amegakaryocytic thrombocytopenia, so the T cells may come from the graft donor. Each CDR3 is given with its conserved first and last residue. The order of the fields is J gene, V gene, D gene, clone size, CDR3 DNA, CDR3 protein. D genes are given only for firm matches. Some rows have no size entry. The others give once, few or many, or a class for an expanded clone.

TRBJ2-5 TRBV20-1 NA few TGCAGTGCTAGAAGCCTAAACGGGCCACAAGAGACCCAGTACTTC CSARSLNGPQETQYF
TRBJ2-1 TRBV5-1 NA NA TGCGCCAGCAGCTCCCCTAGAACATCAGACCCCCAGAACAATGAGCAGTTCTTC CASSSPRTSDPQNNEQFF
TRBJ2-1 TRBV12-5 NA NA TGTGCTAGTGGATCGGTTTGGTTTTACAATGAGCAGTTCTTC CASGSVWFYNEQFF
TRBJ2-7 TRBV4-2 NA NA TGTGCCAGCAGCCAATCGACTAGTCGAAGCTACGAGCAGTACTTC CASSQSTSRSYEQYF
TRBJ2-7 TRBV5-6 TRBD2 NA TGTGCCAGCACTCCTGGGACTAGCGGGAGGAGTCCGCCCTACGAGCAGTACTTC CASTPGTSGRSPPYEQYF
TRBJ1-2 TRBV2 NA NA TGTGCCAGCACCAGAAGGGGGGATGGCTACACCTTC CASTRRGDGYTF
TRBJ2-7 TRBV4-2 NA NA TGTGCCAGCAGCCAAGAAGGTCGCAGCCACTACGAGCAGTACTTC CASSQEGRSHYEQYF
TRBJ1-1 TRBV10-3 NA many TGTGCCATCAGCCCCGGGACGGCAGAGGCCACTGAAGCTTTCTTT CAISPGTAEATEAFF
TRBJ2-1 TRBV19 NA NA TGTGCCAGTAGTATTAGGACAAATGAGCAGTTCTTC CASSIRTNEQFF
TRBJ2-7 TRBV6-5 TRBD1 once TGTGCCAGCAGTACTGCCGGGACAGGGACCTACGAGCAGTACTTC CASSTAGTGTYEQYF
TRBJ2-7 TRBV7-9 TRBD1 few TGTGCCAGCAGCTTACTCAATCAGGGGGCATACGAGCAGTACTTC CASSLLNQGAYEQYF
TRBJ2-1 TRBV12-3/TRBV12-4 TRBD2 few TGTGCCAGCAGGTCCGGGAACCTAGCGGGAGTCTCCAATAGGGGTGAGCAGTTCTTC CASRSGNLAGVSNRGEQFF
TRBJ1-5 TRBV2 NA few TGTGCCAGCAGTTACCGACAGGCCAGCAATCAGCCCCAGCATTTT CASSYRQASNQPQHF
TRBJ1-1 TRBV20-1 NA NA TGCAGTGCCAAGGACGGACTGAACACTGAAGCTTTCTTT CSAKDGLNTEAFF
TRBJ2-2 TRBV28 NA many TGTGCCAGCAGTAGCGGAACATTGAACACCGGGGAGCTGTTTTTT CASSSGTLNTGELFF
TRBJ1-1 TRBV24-1 NA NA TGTGCCACCAGTGATTGTGGGGTTGAAGCTTTCTTT CATSDCGVEAFF
TRBJ2-1 TRBV28 NA once TGTGCCAGCAGTTTATCAGGGGACTCACCGAAGCAGTTCTTC CASSLSGDSPKQFF
TRBJ1-4 TRBV18 NA NA TGTGCCAGCCAGCACAGCGTTCTGAAAAATGAAAAACTGTTTTTT CASQHSVLKNEKLFF
TRBJ2-2 TRBV28 NA many TGTGCCAGCAGGGCACAGCCAGACACCGGGGAGCTGTTTTTT CASRAQPDTGELFF
TRBJ2-7 TRBV15 TRBD2 NA TGTGCCACCAGCAGAGATCTCCCGGCGGGGGGGCCTTACGAGCAGTACTTC CATSRDLPAGGPYEQYF
TRBJ2-4 TRBV5-1 NA NA TGCGCCAGCAGCTTCGAAATGACAGATGACATTCAGTACTTC CASSFEMTDDIQYF
TRBJ2-2 TRBV3-1 NA many TGTGCCAGCAGCCAACTGGGGGCCGCCGGGGAGCTGTTTTTT CASSQLGAAGELFF
TRBJ2-5 TRBV5-1 NA few TGCGCCAGCAGCTTGGCAAGTGGACTACAAGAGACCCAGTACTTC CASSLASGLQETQYF
TRBJ1-1 TRBV11-2 NA few TGTGCCAGCAGCTTAGGGGCGGGGAACACTGAAGCTTTCTTT CASSLGAGNTEAFF
TRBJ2-7 TRBV4-1 TRBD1 NA TGCGCCAGCAGCCAAGACGGACAGGGCAAGTACGAGCAGTACTTC CASSQDGQGKYEQYF
TRBJ1-1 TRBV20-1 TRBD1 few TGCAGTGCGGTCACAGGGGGAGGAATTCGCACTGAAGCTTTCTTT CSAVTGGGIRTEAFF
TRBJ2-2 TRBV6-4 TRBD1 few TGTGCCAGCAGTAGAGGACAGGGGTTAAATTTACCAAACACCGGGGAGCTGTTTTTT CASSRGQGLNLPNTGELFF
TRBJ1-5 TRBV2 NA NA TGTGCCAGCAGTGAAGCGCCTGAGGACAAATTTTTTAGCAATCAGCCCCAGCATTTT CASSEAPEDKFFSNQPQHF
TRBJ2-2 TRBV7-9 NA few TGTGCCAGCCCCTGGGTGACGGGCAGGGCCACGACCGGGGAGCTGTTTTTT CASPWVTGRATTGELFF
TRBJ1-1 TRBV6-5 NA NA TGTGCCAGCACTTACGCTGGCAGCAACACTGAAGCTTTCTTT CASTYAGSNTEAFF
TRBJ1-1 TRBV12-3/TRBV12-4 NA NA TGTGCCAGCAGTTTTGGGGGGGCGGCTTTCTTT CASSFGGAAFF
TRBJ2-5 TRBV12-3/TRBV12-4 TRBD2 NA TGTGCCAGCAGGCGCTTACTAGCGGGGGGACAAGAGACCCAGTACTTC CASRRLLAGGQETQYF
TRBJ2-3 TRBV5-1 NA few TGCGCCAGCAGCTTGGCCCGGCACACAGATACGCAGTATTTT CASSLARHTDTQYF
TRBJ2-7 TRBV7-9 TRBD2 NA TGTGCCAGCTCCGAGCGGGGGCCCTACGAGCAGTACTTC CASSERGPYEQYF
TRBJ1-2 TRBV6-5 NA NA TGTGCCAGCAGTTACCTCGGAGGAGGGGTGGGCCGGGGCTGCACCTTC CASSYLGGGVGRGCTF
TRBJ2-5 TRBV4-1 NA NA TGCGCCAGCAGCCAAAGTTCGCGATCGGAGACCCAGTACTTC CASSQSSRSETQYF
TRBJ1-1 TRBV12-3/TRBV12-4 TRBD1 NA TGTGCCAGCAGCTTCGACAGGGGCTCTTCTGAAGCTTTCTTT CASSFDRGSSEAFF
TRBJ2-7 TRBV11-2 TRBD2 few TGTGCCAGCAGCTTAGCCCCGGGACTAACTTACGAGCAGTACTTC CASSLAPGLTYEQYF
TRBJ1-5 TRBV5-1 NA many TGCGCCAGCAGCCCCCGTTTTGTTCAGCCCCAGCATTTT CASSPRFVQPQHF
TRBJ2-1 TRBV6-1 NA NA TGTGCCAGCAGTGAATTGCCGGGGCCTGGGAATGAGCAGTTCTTC CASSELPGPGNEQFF
TRBJ2-6 TRBV20-1 NA NA TGCAGTGCTAGTAACTCTGGGGCCAACGTCCTGACTTTC CSASNSGANVLTF
TRBJ1-1 TRBV12-3/TRBV12-4 NA few TGTGCCAGCAGTTTAGACCGGGACGCAAGAGAAGCTTTCTTT CASSLDRDAREAFF
TRBJ2-7 TRBV2 NA NA TGTGCCAGCAGTGAAGGAGTTGAGCAGTACTTC CASSEGVEQYF